The subject of this entry is one T cell receptor beta chain. The record originates from a study of blood T cell repertoires in COVID-19. At the level of the study: Samples of COVID-19 (acute and convalescent) were obtained from the United States, Italy and Spain.

Across about two dozen US areas, participants ranged in age from about 18 to 100 years. Using immunoSEQ multiplex PCR, the repertoire was profiled, and TCRdb retains in-frame clones only, with some absent. Among 250,000 to 350,000 clones, roughly 89% were seen once, and the ten largest hold approximately 4%. Sequenced material: PBMCs or T cells enriched from blood (not recorded which). This sequence originates from a woman under 30 with acute COVID-19.

The CDR3 DNA reads TGTGCCAGCAGCGGGCCCAGGGAAGATACGCAGTATTTT. Its translation is CASSGPREDTQYF. This rearrangement joins TRBV7-8 to TRBJ2-3; possibly TRBD1 for D (5 bases). The CDR3 is made up of 13 amino acids. With 5 bases removed from V and 5 bases from J, the gap between germline ends came to 11 bases. CDR1 is SGHVS, CDR2 FQNEAQ, per germline.